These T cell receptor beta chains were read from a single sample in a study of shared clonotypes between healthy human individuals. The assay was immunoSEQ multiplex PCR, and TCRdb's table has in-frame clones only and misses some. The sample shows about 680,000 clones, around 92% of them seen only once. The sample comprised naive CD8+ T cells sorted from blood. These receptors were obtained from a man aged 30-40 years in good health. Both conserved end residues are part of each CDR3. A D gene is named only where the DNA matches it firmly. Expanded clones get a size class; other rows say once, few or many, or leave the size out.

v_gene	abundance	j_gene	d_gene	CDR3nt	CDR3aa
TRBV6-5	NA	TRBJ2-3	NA	TGTGCCAGCAAGGCGAATGGGGGGACCACAGATACGCAGTATTTT	CASKANGGTTDTQYF
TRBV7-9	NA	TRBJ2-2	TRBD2	TGTGCCAGCAGCTTGCTTAGCGGGAGGGCCGACACCGGGGAGCTGTTTTTT	CASSLLSGRADTGELFF
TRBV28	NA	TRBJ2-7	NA	TGTGCCAGCGCTTTGCTAGGGTCCTACGAGCAGTACTTC	CASALLGSYEQYF
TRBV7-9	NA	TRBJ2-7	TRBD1	TGTGCCAGCAGCCCCCGGGACAGGGGCTACGAGCAGTACTTC	CASSPRDRGYEQYF
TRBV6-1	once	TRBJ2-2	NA	TGTGCCAGCAGTGAGGGGGTGCTGTCCGGGGAGCTGTTTTTT	CASSEGVLSGELFF
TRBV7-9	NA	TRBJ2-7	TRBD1	TGTGCCAGCAGCTACAAATCCGGGACAGGATCCTACGAGCAGTACTTC	CASSYKSGTGSYEQYF
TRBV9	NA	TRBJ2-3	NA	TGTGCCAGCAGCGTAGTTGGATATCGGGGAAGCACAGATACGCAGTATTTT	CASSVVGYRGSTDTQYF
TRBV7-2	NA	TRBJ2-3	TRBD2	TGTGCCAGCAGGTGGGCTAGCGGTAGCACAGATACGCAGTATTTT	CASRWASGSTDTQYF
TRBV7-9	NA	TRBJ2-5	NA	TGTGCCAGCAGCGACAGATACCAAGAGACCCAGTACTTC	CASSDRYQETQYF
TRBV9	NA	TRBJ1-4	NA	TGTGCCAGCAGCGTAGACGGTAATGAAAAACTGTTTTTT	CASSVDGNEKLFF
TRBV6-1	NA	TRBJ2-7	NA	TGTGCCAGCAGTGTCTACACAGCCTACGAGCAGTACTTC	CASSVYTAYEQYF
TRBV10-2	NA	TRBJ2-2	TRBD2	TGCGCCAGCAGTGAAGGAGCGCGGGGGACTAGCGGGAAAGTATCCGGGGAGCTGTTTTTT	CASSEGARGTSGKVSGELFF
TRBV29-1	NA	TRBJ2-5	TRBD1	TGCAGCGTTGAAGGAACTCCGGGACAGGGGGCTGAGACCCAGTACTTC	CSVEGTPGQGAETQYF
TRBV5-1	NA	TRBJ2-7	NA	TGCGCCAGCAGCTTACGTCCCTACGAGCAGTACTTC	CASSLRPYEQYF
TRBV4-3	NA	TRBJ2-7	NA	TGCGCCAGCAGCCAAGTAGTGAACAGGCCCGAGCAGTACTTC	CASSQVVNRPEQYF
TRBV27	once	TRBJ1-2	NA	TGTGCCAGCAGTTTTGATAGGGGACTTCCCCTCCTGGATGGCTACACCTTC	CASSFDRGLPLLDGYTF
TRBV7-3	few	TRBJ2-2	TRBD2	TGTGCCAGCAGCTTAAGCCCTAGCGGGAACACCGGGGAGCTGTTTTTT	CASSLSPSGNTGELFF
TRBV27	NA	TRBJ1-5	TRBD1	TGTGCCAGCAGTCCGGGACAGCGTTATCAGCCCCAGCATTTT	CASSPGQRYQPQHF
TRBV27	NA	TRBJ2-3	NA	TGTGCCAGCACCTCGGGCGGGACCATTTATACGCAGTATTTT	CASTSGGTIYTQYF
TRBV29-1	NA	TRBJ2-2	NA	TGCAGCGTTCCAGGGCCCGGAGGGACCGGGGAGCTGTTTTTT	CSVPGPGGTGELFF
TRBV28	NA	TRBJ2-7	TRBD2	TGTGCCAGCAGTACAGTGACCCGCGGGAGGTACGAGCAGTACTTC	CASSTVTRGRYEQYF
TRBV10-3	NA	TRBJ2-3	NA	TGTGCCACCTTTGGAACCTCCCGAGATACGCAGTATTTT	CATFGTSRDTQYF
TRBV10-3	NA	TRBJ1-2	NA	TGTGCCATCAGTGCATCGGGATTAATTCAGGCCTCCTATGGCTACACCTTC	CAISASGLIQASYGYTF
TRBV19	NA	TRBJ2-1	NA	TGTGCCAGCTTCACCCCGGGACCGCACAATGAGCAGTTCTTC	CASFTPGPHNEQFF
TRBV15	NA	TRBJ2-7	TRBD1	TGTGCCACCAGCACCGACAGGGGTTCGTCCTACGAGCAGTACTTC	CATSTDRGSSYEQYF
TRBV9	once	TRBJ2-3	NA	TGTGCCAGCAGCGTATTTGGGAGCACAGATACGCAGTATTTT	CASSVFGSTDTQYF